Each of the 16 T cell receptor beta chains below was sequenced from the same sample in a study of T-cell reconstitution after alpha-beta-depleted transplantation in children. Using unique molecular identifiers, the investigators prepared the TCRbeta library. TCRdb re-analysed the PCR reads in MiXCR, keeping a single row per CDR3 protein. The sample yields about 980,000 distinct CDR3 sequences, around 30% seen once. The sample here was PBMCs, mostly from graft donor cells, taken 360 days after TCRalphabeta/CD19-depleted stem cell transplant. These receptor sequences come from a boy in the first two years of life who had a stem cell transplant for SCID, so the T cells may come from the graft donor.

The rearrangement links TRBV4-1 to TRBJ1-1, with a weak D call TRBD1 (5 bases). The CDR3 is 14 amino acids. V shed 4 bases and J shed 0 bases, with 9 bases lying between them. Germline CDR1 and CDR2: MGHRA and YSYEKL. The CDR3 nucleotides are TGCGCCAGCAGCCCCGGGGCTATGAACACTGAAGCTTTCTTT. Translation: CASSPGAMNTEAFF.

This clonotype was observed at least ten times. The chain employs TRBV4-3 and TRBJ2-1; 7 nucleotides align to TRBD1. CDR3 length: 15 amino acids. The germline V gene has CDR1 LGHNA and CDR2 YSLEER. Trimming at V came to 4 bases and at J to 2 bases, leaving 5 bases not matched to a gene. CDR3 bases: TGCGCCAGCAGCCTAGGGGACAGCCCCTACAATGAGCAGTTCTTC. The encoded protein is CASSLGDSPYNEQFF.

The chain uses TRBV5-1 and TRBJ1-1; the D gene is possibly TRBD1 (5 bases). V lost 7 bases to trimming and J lost 4 bases, with 17 bases between them. CDR3 length equals 14 residues. The germline V gene encodes CDR1 SGHRS and CDR2 YFSETQ. For the CDR3, the DNA is TGCGCCAGCTCGTCGGGATTAGGGACCACTGAAGCTTTCTTT. Residues: CASSSGLGTTEAFF.

This clonotype has a handful of counts. The chain employs TRBV3-1 and TRBJ1-2; 10 positions agree with TRBD1. V gave up 0 bases and J gave up 3 bases; unmatched junction bases: 4. Germline-derived CDR1 and CDR2 are LGHDT and YNNKEL (reference sequence). The length of the CDR3 is 16 residues. The chain's CDR3 is CASSQDKTGGDYGYTF. CDR3 bases: TGTGCCAGCAGCCAAGACAAGACAGGGGGCGACTATGGCTACACCTTC.

The gene calls are TRBV12-3 or TRBV12-4 and TRBJ2-3; D is possibly TRBD2 (6 bases). V lost 8 bases and J 1 base, leaving 16 bases between the germline ends. This CDR3 is 15 amino acids long. The CDR3 here is CASSIWRVGTDTQYF. The CDR3 bases are TGTGCCAGCTCAATATGGAGGGTAGGCACAGATACGCAGTATTTT.

The chain recombines TRBV6-1 with TRBJ2-3; 11 bases are shared with TRBD2. The CDR3 length is 17 residues. Per the germline V gene, CDR1 is MNHNS and CDR2 is SASEGT. Trimming took 4 bases from V and 5 from J; bases not matched to a gene: 11. CDR3 coding DNA: TGTGCCAGCAGTGCCCTTAGCGGGGGGGCCCGCGGAGATACGCAGTATTTT. Amino acids: CASSALSGGARGDTQYF.

The rearrangement uses TRBV28 and TRBJ1-1, with a weak D call TRBD1 (5 bases). Germline CDR1 and CDR2: MDHEN and SYDVKM. Trimming took off 2 bases at V and 5 bases at J, with 12 bases between the two ends. CDR3 length: 14 residues. The CDR3 loop reads CASSLHGGGTEAFF. CDR3 sequence (DNA): TGTGCCAGCAGTTTACACGGGGGGGGGACTGAAGCTTTCTTT.

V and J are TRBV3-1 and TRBJ2-7; either TRBD1 or TRBD2 may supply D (7 bases each). This CDR3 spans 15 amino acids. CDR1 is LGHDT, CDR2 YNNKEL, per germline (reference sequence). Deletions cut 1 base from V and 4 bases from J, with 14 bases between. The CDR3 region has the DNA TGTGCCAGCAGCCAAGGACAGGGAGGGGGATACGAGCAGTACTTC. Its protein product is CASSQGQGGGYEQYF.

The genes are TRBV28 and TRBJ2-7, with unresolved D. This CDR3 is 12 amino acids long. Between the trimmed V and J ends, which lost 3 bases and 4 bases, there was a span of 7 bases. Germline CDR1 reads MDHEN; CDR2 reads SYDVKM. The DNA for the CDR3 is TGTGCCAGCAGTTTTACACGGTACGAGCAGTACTTC. It codes for CASSFTRYEQYF.

This clonotype turned up a few times. J is TRBJ2-5 and V is TRBV27, with 8 bases lining up with TRBD2. The CDR3 runs 15 residues. Per the germline V gene, CDR1 is MNHEY and CDR2 is SMNVEV (reference sequence). J lost 3 bases, V lost 0 bases, and 3 bases had no gene match. The CDR3 bases are TGTGCCAGCAGTTTATCCATTAGCGGGAAAGAGACCCAGTACTTC. It codes for CASSLSISGKETQYF.

This clonotype has a handful of counts. The chain joins TRBV12-3 or TRBV12-4 to TRBJ1-1; D unresolved. Trimming cost V 2 bases and J 8 bases, with 9 bases left between them. CDR3 length: 12 residues. The CDR3 here is CASSLNGAEAFF. CDR3 in DNA: TGTGCCAGCAGTTTAAATGGAGCAGAAGCTTTCTTT.

This chain connects TRBV3-1 to TRBJ2-5; D remains ambiguous. Germline V gives CDR1 LGHDT, CDR2 YNNKEL (reference sequence). CDR3 size: 16 residues. V was shortened by 2 bases and J by 5 bases, with 18 bases between the two germline ends. Here the CDR3 reads CASSQLHPAPRETQYF. The CDR3 bases are TGTGCCAGCAGCCAACTCCACCCAGCCCCGAGGGAGACCCAGTACTTC.

This clonotype was detected a few times. V and J are TRBV12-3 or TRBV12-4 and TRBJ2-1; D gene unclear. With 2 bases removed from V and 10 bases from J, the gap between germline ends came to 12 bases. The CDR3 consists of 13 residues. The DNA of the CDR3 is TGTGCCAGCAGTTTAAGTCCGGCGACCGAGCAGTTCTTC. Protein product: CASSLSPATEQFF.

This clonotype turned up a few times. The rearrangement uses TRBV7-2 and TRBJ1-3; tentative D call: TRBD1 (5 bases). The CDR3 spans 15 residues. Germline lookup yields CDR1 SGHTA and CDR2 FQGNSA. With 5 bases removed from V and 7 bases from J, the gap between germline ends came to 18 bases. The CDR3 DNA follows: TGTGCCAGCAGCCCCCGTCGACAGCCCGGGAACACCATATATTTT. It yields the protein CASSPRRQPGNTIYF.

This clonotype has only a few counts. This chain links TRBV4-2 with TRBJ2-2, with a weak D call TRBD2 (7 bases). Per germline, CDR1 LGHNA and CDR2 YNFKEQ. The ends were cut back, 0 bases at V and 4 bases at J, with 12 bases in the middle. The CDR3 runs 16 residues. Here the CDR3 DNA reads TGTGCCAGCAGCCAAGATGGGGGGGGCAGCACCGGGGAGCTGTTTTTT. Translating it yields CASSQDGGGSTGELFF.

This clonotype came up a few times. The gene calls are TRBV10-3 and TRBJ2-1; 10 bases line up with TRBD2. CDR1 and CDR2 from the germline V gene are ENHRY and SYGVKD. After removal of 6 bases from V and 5 bases from J, the junction contained 4 bases not matched to a gene. The CDR3 has 14 amino acids. The CDR3 here is CAIRVAGGNNEQFF. Written as DNA, the CDR3 is TGTGCCATCAGGGTAGCGGGGGGAAACAATGAGCAGTTCTTC.